Shown below are 20 T cell receptor beta chains from a single sample sequenced in a study of CD8 T cells in Susac syndrome. RNA was extracted with the RNeasy kit, and a quantity of roughly 0.45 to 1 ug was reverse transcribed using random hexamers. TCRdb analysed the immunoSEQ multiplex PCR reads with MiXCR anew, one entry per CDR3 protein. The sample carries roughly 300,000 distinct CDR3 sequences, more than 75% recorded once. Specimen: CD8+ T cells from PBMCs. These receptors were collected from a human donor with multiple sclerosis.

This clonotype was detected once. Its ends do not fully match the called genes, so a read error is possible. The chain has TRBV30 and TRBJ2-5, with unresolved D. The germline V gene encodes CDR1 GTSNPN and CDR2 SVGIG (reference sequence). The CDR3 totals 11 residues. The CDR3 reads CAWSVEETRYF. In nucleotides, the CDR3 is TGTGCCTGGAGTGTAGAGGAGACCCGGTACTTC.

The chain uses TRBV12-3 or TRBV12-4 and TRBJ1-1; possibly TRBD1 for D (6 bases). V was cut by 6 bases and J by 3 bases, with 14 bases left in between. The CDR3 consists of 14 residues. This chain's CDR3 is CASSLGQPYTEAFF. DNA for the CDR3: TGTGCCAGCAGCCTCGGACAGCCCTACACTGAAGCTTTCTTT.

This clonotype was observed a few times. The chain uses TRBV4-1 and TRBJ2-7, with D tentatively TRBD2 (6 bases). This CDR3 region has 17 residues. Trimming removed 1 base at V and 4 bases at J, with 20 bases between. Looked up from germline, CDR1 is MGHRA and CDR2 is YSYEKL. The CDR3 loop reads CASSQGRWTTLRYEQYF. The CDR3 DNA reads TGCGCCAGCAGCCAAGGAAGGTGGACTACCTTAAGGTACGAGCAGTACTTC.

The rearrangement links TRBV30 to TRBJ2-3, with TRBD2 identical over 15 bases. Germline V gene sequence: CDR1 GTSNPN, CDR2 SVGIG (reference sequence). The CDR3 has 15 amino acids. V shed 4 bases and J 6 bases; nucleotides not matched to a gene: 5. The DNA of the CDR3 is TGTGCCTGGATCGGGACTAGCGGGAGGAAGGATACGCAGTATTTT. Amino acids: CAWIGTSGRKDTQYF.

The chain links TRBV5-8 to TRBJ1-5; D might be TRBD1 (5 bases). The CDR3 is made up of 17 amino acids. Per germline, CDR1 SGHTS and CDR2 YDEGEE. Deletions cut 3 bases from V and 2 bases from J, with 18 bases between. The CDR3, as DNA: TGTGCCAGCAGCTCAACACGACAGCCCCGGGGCAATCAGCCCCAGCATTTT. It encodes CASSSTRQPRGNQPQHF.

The chain employs TRBV5-1 and TRBJ2-7, with a tentative D call TRBD2 (5 bases). Germline V gene data show CDR1 as SGHRS and CDR2 as YFSETQ. The CDR3 runs to 15 residues. Trimming cost V 2 bases and J 1 base, with 13 bases left between them. The CDR3 here is CASSFVRVESYEQYF. The CDR3 DNA follows: TGCGCCAGCAGCTTTGTGAGGGTAGAATCCTACGAGCAGTACTTC. Complete variable domain (other parts from reference TRBV5-1 and TRBJ2-7): KAGVTQTPRYLIKTRGQQVTLSCSPISGHRSVSWYQQTPGQGLQFLFEYFSETQRNKGNFPGRFSGRQFSNSRSEMNVSTLELGDSALYLCASSFVRVESYEQYFGPGTRLTVT.

This clonotype appeared a few times. V gene TRBV28 combines with J gene TRBJ1-1, with no clear D. The CDR3 is 11 residues long. Between the trimmed V and J ends, which lost 9 bases and 3 bases, there was a span of 8 bases. Germline V gene data show CDR1 as MDHEN and CDR2 as SYDVKM. CDR3 nucleotide sequence: TGTGCCAGTAGGAGGGACACTGAAGCTTTCTTT. This encodes CASRRDTEAFF.

Only one count was recorded for this clonotype. V usage is TRBV30 and J usage is TRBJ2-7, with D unclear. The CDR3 has 12 residues. Per the germline V gene, CDR1 is GTSNPN and CDR2 is SVGIG (reference sequence). Trimming took off 4 bases at V and 2 bases at J, with 9 bases between the two ends. CDR3 coding DNA: TGTGCCTGGAACATAGCCGCCTACGAGCAGTACTTC. It translates to CAWNIAAYEQYF.

The J gene is TRBJ1-1, the V gene TRBV28, with D possibly being TRBD1 (5 bases). Germline CDR1 and CDR2: MDHEN and SYDVKM. V lost 5 bases and J lost 0, with 19 bases in between. CDR3 length: 17 amino acids. The CDR3 protein is CASSPPDTLLMNTEAFF. The DNA of the CDR3 is TGTGCCAGCAGTCCACCGGACACCTTACTCATGAACACTGAAGCTTTCTTT.

The chain recombines TRBV4-1 with TRBJ2-7, with D unclear. The V gene lost 4 bases and the J gene lost 5 bases, with 12 bases spanning the gap. The CDR3 totals 13 residues. Germline lookup yields CDR1 MGHRA and CDR2 YSYEKL. This CDR3 is CASSRPRYDEQYF. The DNA of the CDR3 is TGCGCCAGCAGCCGCCCTAGGTACGACGAGCAGTACTTC.

The chain couples TRBV11-2 to TRBJ2-1, with D possibly being TRBD2 (6 bases). The CDR3 is made up of 15 amino acids. Looked up from germline, CDR1 is SGHAT and CDR2 is FQNNGV. The V end lost 10 bases, the J end lost 10 bases, and 26 bases lay between the germline ends. The chain's CDR3 is CAITGASDHLLEQFF. The CDR3 DNA sequence: TGTGCCATCACCGGGGCTAGCGACCATCTGTTGGAGCAGTTCTTC.

V is TRBV7-9 and J is TRBJ2-2, with unresolved D. CDR1 is SEHNR and CDR2 is FQNEAQ in the germline V gene (reference sequence). V was cut by 4 bases and J by 3 bases, with 9 bases left in between. This CDR3 has 14 residues. CDR3 bases: TGTGCCAGCAGCTCCCTAGGGTACACCGGGGAGCTGTTTTTT. Its translation is CASSSLGYTGELFF.

V usage is TRBV29-1 and J usage is TRBJ2-7, with 9 bases that match TRBD1. Trimming at V came to 5 bases and at J to 3 bases, leaving 14 bases not matched to a gene. Germline V gene data show CDR1 as SQVTM and CDR2 as ANQGSEA. The CDR3 covers 16 residues. The CDR3 region has the DNA TGCAGCGTTCGGGACAGGGATATCCAAAGACACTACGAGCAGTACTTC. Translated: CSVRDRDIQRHYEQYF.

The CDR3 region is CASSWTGSNQPQHF. The DNA of the CDR3 is TGTGCCAGCAGTTGGACAGGTAGCAATCAGCCCCAGCATTTT. The rearrangement joins TRBV27 to TRBJ1-5; 7 bases align to TRBD1. V gave up 4 bases and J gave up 0 bases; unmatched junction bases: 0. This CDR3 spans 14 amino acids. Germline V CDR1 and CDR2: MNHEY, SMNVEV (reference sequence).

V usage is TRBV5-4 and J usage is TRBJ2-2; perhaps TRBD2 as D (6 bases). The germline V and J ends were trimmed by 4 bases and 4 bases, with 17 bases remaining between them. The V gene's germline CDR1 is SGHNT and CDR2 YYREEE (reference sequence). This CDR3 spans 16 amino acids. The CDR3 here is CASSPFGEVVTGELFF. The DNA of the CDR3 is TGTGCCAGCAGCCCTTTTGGGGAGGTCGTCACCGGGGAGCTGTTTTTT.

The rearrangement links TRBV6-1 to TRBJ2-7; 9 bases line up with TRBD2. CDR3 length equals 14 residues. Trimming cost V 5 bases and J 5 bases; bases outside gene matches: 7. The V gene's germline CDR1 is MNHNS and CDR2 SASEGT. The chain's CDR3 is CASSYSGSRDEQYF. CDR3 sequence (DNA): TGTGCCAGCAGTTATAGCGGGAGTCGGGACGAGCAGTACTTC.

The V and J genes are TRBV5-1 and TRBJ1-4, with 7 nucleotides matching TRBD1. The CDR3 sequence is 15 residues long. CDR1 is SGHRS and CDR2 is YFSETQ in the germline V gene. Trimming took 4 bases from V and 7 from J; bases not matched to a gene: 10. The CDR3 loop reads CASSPEGRGGEKLFF. CDR3 coding DNA: TGCGCCAGCAGCCCGGAGGGCAGGGGGGGTGAAAAACTGTTTTTT.

J is TRBJ2-4 and V is TRBV9; a weak D match, TRBD2 (5 bases). The CDR3 has 14 amino acids. Germline V gene lookup returns CDR1 SGDLS and CDR2 YYNGEE. V lost 0 bases, J lost 7 bases, and 11 bases lay in between. The CDR3 nucleotides read TGTGCCAGCAGCGTAGATGAGGGAGTGAACATTCAGTACTTC. Amino acids: CASSVDEGVNIQYF.

The chain links TRBV27 to TRBJ2-3; D might be TRBD1 or TRBD2, each matching 5 bases. CDR1 is MNHEY and CDR2 is SMNVEV in the germline V gene (reference sequence). Trimming took off 4 bases at V and 7 bases at J, with 9 bases between the two ends. This CDR3 has 12 amino acids. CDR3 sequence: CASSSGTNTQYF. Written as DNA, the CDR3 is TGTGCCAGCAGTTCGGGGACGAATACGCAGTATTTT.

This clonotype was counted a few times. The gene calls are TRBV20-1 and TRBJ2-3, with D unclear. The CDR3 sequence is 14 residues long. Deletions cut 0 bases from V and 3 bases from J, with 10 bases between. Looked up from germline, CDR1 is DFQATT and CDR2 is SNEGSKA (reference sequence). The DNA of the CDR3 is TGCAGTGCTAGAGAAGGGTTCAGGACAGATACGCAGTATTTT. As protein: CSAREGFRTDTQYF.